The clone carrying this T cell receptor beta chain appeared many times. TCRdb analysed the 5' RACE reads with MiXCR anew, one entry per CDR3 protein. In the table there are more than 60,000 distinct CDR3 sequences, 6.3% of which are singletons. The V end lost 2 bases, the J end lost 8 bases, and 10 bases lay between the germline ends. Germline V gives CDR1 MNHEY, CDR2 SMNVEV (reference sequence). The CDR3 totals 14 residues. This record comes from a study of spatial heterogeneity in lung cancer. The time point here: sample taken at primary tumor resection. Sequencing covered unsorted whole RNA taken from tumor, nontumor lung or frozen PBMC.

This clonotype originated in a female donor with early-stage non-small cell lung cancer. Sample: PBMCs, taken at surgery. The chain combines TRBV27 with TRBJ1-6; no clear D. This CDR3 is CASSLTDLDSPLHF. In nucleotides, the CDR3 is TGTGCCAGCAGTTTAACGGACCTTGATTCACCCCTCCACTTT.